One sample yielded the 14 T cell receptor beta chains listed below, sequenced in a study of OX40 agonist ivuxolimab in advanced cancers. The protocol was immunoSEQ multiplex PCR, while the TCRdb copy is restricted to in-frame clones and leaves out a portion. The table records 60,000 to 90,000 clones, approximately 84% of them present only once. Here the sequenced sample was CD4+ or CD8+ T cells sorted from blood, taken in a trial of the OX40 agonist ivuxolimab. Receptors originate from an adult with an advanced solid tumor such as melanoma, head and neck, liver or kidney cancer.

The chain employs TRBV6-1 and TRBJ1-1; the match to TRBD1 covers 11 bases. The trim removed 3 bases at V and 11 bases at J, leaving 8 bases unmatched. Germline V gene data show CDR1 as MNHNS and CDR2 as SASEGT. CDR3 length: 14 residues. The CDR3 loop is CASSDRDRGFEAFF. DNA for the CDR3: TGTGCCAGCAGTGACCGGGACAGGGGGTTTGAGGCTTTCTTT.

The V gene is TRBV4-1, the J gene TRBJ1-5, with 8 bases that match TRBD1. The CDR3 has 17 amino acids. V was clipped by 3 bases and J by 4 bases; unmatched bases: 11. Germline CDR1 MGHRA, CDR2 YSYEKL. The CDR3 protein is CASSQGFQGARNQPQHF. The CDR3 DNA follows: TGCGCCAGCAGCCAGGGTTTTCAGGGGGCACGGAATCAGCCCCAGCATTTT.

The chain uses TRBV29-1 and TRBJ2-7; 8 bases match TRBD1. V lost 4 bases and J lost 3; bases outside the gene matches: 11. This CDR3 has 15 residues. Germline V lookup: CDR1 SQVTM, CDR2 ANQGSEA. CDR3 coding DNA: TGCAGCGTTGCACAACCGGCAGGGGGCGGCTACGAGCAGTACTTC. Residues: CSVAQPAGGGYEQYF.

The chain joins TRBV28 to TRBJ2-2; possibly TRBD2 for D (5 bases). V gave up 2 bases and J gave up 5 bases, with 15 bases separating them. CDR1 and CDR2 (germline): MDHEN, SYDVKM. This CDR3 is 16 amino acids long. CDR3 in DNA: TGTGCCAGCAGTTTAGGGAGTAAGGCCCTGACCGGGGAGCTGTTTTTT. Translating it yields CASSLGSKALTGELFF.

DNA of the CDR3: TGTGCCAGCAGCCCCTGGACAGGGGGTGGCTACACCTTC. Protein product: CASSPWTGGGYTF. V and J are TRBV6-6 and TRBJ1-2; 10 positions agree with TRBD1. This CDR3 region has 13 residues. V trimming: 6 bases; J trimming: 7 bases; junction bases outside the gene matches: 5. Germline V CDR1 and CDR2: MNHNY, SVGAGI (reference sequence).

V usage is TRBV27 and J usage is TRBJ1-5, with D tentatively TRBD1 (6 bases). CDR3 length: 17 residues. From germline, CDR1 is MNHEY and CDR2 SMNVEV (reference sequence). V was clipped by 2 bases and J by 4 bases, with 18 bases between them. CDR3 region: CASSLGGGESYNQPQHF. CDR3 DNA sequence: TGTGCCAGCAGTTTAGGCGGGGGCGAATCCTATAATCAGCCCCAGCATTTT.

This chain uses TRBV6-5 with TRBJ1-4; 8 nucleotides match TRBD1. Trimming removed 5 bases from V and 6 bases from J; junction bases left unmatched: 5. The CDR3 spans 14 residues. Looked up from germline, CDR1 is MNHEY and CDR2 is SVGAGI. Here the CDR3 reads CASSTGQGYEKLFF. For the CDR3, the DNA is TGTGCCAGCAGTACCGGACAGGGTTATGAAAAACTGTTTTTT.

V gene TRBV30 combines with J gene TRBJ2-7; 7 nucleotides agree with TRBD1. This CDR3 has 14 residues. Trimming took 6 bases from V and 2 from J; bases not matched to a gene: 10. Germline V gene sequence: CDR1 GTSNPN, CDR2 SVGIG (reference sequence). The CDR3 loop reads CACPHRTGTYEQYF. CDR3 DNA sequence: TGTGCCTGTCCCCACCGGACAGGCACCTACGAGCAGTACTTC.

V gene TRBV7-3 combines with J gene TRBJ2-2; tentative D call: TRBD1 (5 bases). CDR1 and CDR2 from the germline V gene are SGHTA and FQGTGA. Trimming removed 4 bases at V and 5 bases at J, with 8 bases between. The CDR3 is 13 residues long. CDR3 sequence reads: CASSSRQTGELFF. In nucleotides, the CDR3 is TGTGCCAGCAGCTCCAGACAGACCGGGGAGCTGTTTTTT.

The rearrangement uses TRBV25-1 and TRBJ1-4, with 8 bases aligning to TRBD1. Germline values: CDR1 MGHDK, CDR2 SYGVNS. This CDR3 spans 14 amino acids. Trimming removed 2 bases from V and 8 bases from J; junction bases left unmatched: 4. CDR3 protein: CASSERTGQEKLFF. The CDR3 bases are TGTGCCAGCAGTGAACGGACAGGGCAGGAAAAACTGTTTTTT. Together with reference TRBV25-1 and TRBJ1-4, the CDR3 gives the full variable domain: EADIYQTPRYLVIGTGKKITLECSQTMGHDKMYWYQQDPGMELHLIHYSYGVNSTEKGDLSSESTVSRIRTEHFPLTLESARPSHTSQYLCASSERTGQEKLFFGSGTQLSVL.

The genes are TRBV6-1 and TRBJ2-3; D is possibly TRBD1 (5 bases). Trimming cost V 1 base and J 6 bases, with 5 bases left between them. The germline CDR1 and CDR2 sequences are MNHNS and SASEGT. The CDR3 consists of 12 residues. CDR3 in amino acids: CASSEDRDTQYF. DNA for the CDR3: TGTGCCAGCAGTGAAGACAGGGATACGCAGTATTTT.

This rearrangement joins TRBV6-1 to TRBJ1-4; D gene uncertain. Trimming took 4 bases from V and 0 from J, leaving 18 bases between them. The V gene's germline CDR1 is MNHNS and CDR2 SASEGT. The CDR3 consists of 18 residues. The CDR3 spells CASSGVLGATATNEKLFF. For the CDR3, the DNA is TGTGCCAGCAGTGGGGTCCTGGGAGCAACCGCAACTAATGAAAAACTGTTTTTT.

This CDR3 reads CASSLDPATGELFF. In DNA form, the CDR3 reads TGCGCCAGCAGCCTCGACCCCGCCACCGGGGAGCTGTTTTTT. The rearrangement links TRBV5-1 to TRBJ2-2; D not certain. V was cut by 4 bases and J by 4 bases, with 11 bases left in between. The CDR3 is made up of 14 amino acids. Germline CDR1 reads SGHRS; CDR2 reads YFSETQ.

The V call is TRBV28, the J call TRBJ1-1; TRBD1 matches at 11 bases. Germline CDR1 reads MDHEN; CDR2 reads SYDVKM. Unmatched junction bases numbered 15, after V lost 6 bases and J lost 6 bases. This CDR3 contains 17 residues. The CDR3 reads CASSSPPGQGGGAEAFF. The CDR3 nucleotides are TGTGCCAGCAGCTCCCCTCCGGGACAGGGGGGAGGCGCTGAAGCTTTCTTT.